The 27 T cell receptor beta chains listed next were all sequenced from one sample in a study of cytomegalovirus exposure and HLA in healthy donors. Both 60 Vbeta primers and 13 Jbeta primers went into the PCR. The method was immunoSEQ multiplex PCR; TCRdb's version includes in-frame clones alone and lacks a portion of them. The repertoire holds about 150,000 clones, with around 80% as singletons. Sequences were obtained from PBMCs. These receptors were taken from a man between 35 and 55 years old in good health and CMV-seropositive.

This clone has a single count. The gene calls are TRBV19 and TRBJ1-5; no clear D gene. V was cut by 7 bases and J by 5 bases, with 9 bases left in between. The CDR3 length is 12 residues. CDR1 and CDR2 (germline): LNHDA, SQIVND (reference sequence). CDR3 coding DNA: TGTGCCAGTACCGAGACTGATCAGCCCCAGCATTTT. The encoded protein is CASTETDQPQHF.

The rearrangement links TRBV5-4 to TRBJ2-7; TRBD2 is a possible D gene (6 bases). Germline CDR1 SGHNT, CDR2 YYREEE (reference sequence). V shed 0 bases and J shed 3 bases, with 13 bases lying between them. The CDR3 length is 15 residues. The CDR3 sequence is CASSLDTGAVYEQYF. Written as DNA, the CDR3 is TGTGCCAGCAGCTTGGATACGGGAGCCGTCTACGAGCAGTACTTC. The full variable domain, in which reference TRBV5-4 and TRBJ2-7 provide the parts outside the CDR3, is ETGVTQSPTHLIKTRGQQVTLRCSSQSGHNTVSWYQQALGQGPQFIFQYYREEENGRGNFPPRFSGLQFPNYSSELNVNALELDDSALYLCASSLDTGAVYEQYFGPGTRLTVT.

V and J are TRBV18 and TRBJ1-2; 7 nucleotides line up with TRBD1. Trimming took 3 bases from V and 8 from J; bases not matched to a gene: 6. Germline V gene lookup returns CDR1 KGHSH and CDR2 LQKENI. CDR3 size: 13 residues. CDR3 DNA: TGTGCCAGCTCACCTCAGGGGGGAGAAGGCTACACCTTC. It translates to CASSPQGGEGYTF.

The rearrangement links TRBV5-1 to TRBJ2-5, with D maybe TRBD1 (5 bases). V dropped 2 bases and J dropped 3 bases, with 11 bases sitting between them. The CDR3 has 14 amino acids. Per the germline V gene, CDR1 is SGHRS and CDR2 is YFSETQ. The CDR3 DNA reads TGCGCCAGCAGCTTTCAGGGTAACGAAGAGACCCAGTACTTC. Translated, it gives CASSFQGNEETQYF. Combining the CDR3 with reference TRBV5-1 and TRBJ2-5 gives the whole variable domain KAGVTQTPRYLIKTRGQQVTLSCSPISGHRSVSWYQQTPGQGLQFLFEYFSETQRNKGNFPGRFSGRQFSNSRSEMNVSTLELGDSALYLCASSFQGNEETQYFGPGTRLLVL.

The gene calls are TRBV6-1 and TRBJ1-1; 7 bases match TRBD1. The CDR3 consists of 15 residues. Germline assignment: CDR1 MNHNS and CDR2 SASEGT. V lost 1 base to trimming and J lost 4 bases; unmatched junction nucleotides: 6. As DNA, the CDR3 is TGTGCCAGCAGTGAAGACAAGGGGGCAGGCACTGAAGCTTTCTTT. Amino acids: CASSEDKGAGTEAFF.

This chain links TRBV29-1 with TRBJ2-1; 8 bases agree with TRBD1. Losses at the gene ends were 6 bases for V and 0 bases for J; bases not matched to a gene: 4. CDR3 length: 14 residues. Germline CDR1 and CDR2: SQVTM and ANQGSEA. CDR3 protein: CSVPGTGSYNEQFF. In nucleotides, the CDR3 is TGCAGCGTCCCCGGGACAGGCTCCTACAATGAGCAGTTCTTC.

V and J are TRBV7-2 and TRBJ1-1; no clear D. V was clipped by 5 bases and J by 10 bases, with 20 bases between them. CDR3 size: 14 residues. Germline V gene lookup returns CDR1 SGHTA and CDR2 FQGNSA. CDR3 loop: CASSEMGLGEGAFF. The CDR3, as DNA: TGTGCCAGCAGCGAAATGGGATTAGGTGAGGGAGCTTTCTTT.

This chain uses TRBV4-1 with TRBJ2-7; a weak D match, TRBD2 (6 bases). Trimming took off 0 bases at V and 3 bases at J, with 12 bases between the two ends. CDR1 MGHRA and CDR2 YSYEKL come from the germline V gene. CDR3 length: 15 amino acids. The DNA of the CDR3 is TGCGCCAGCAGCCAAGATCGGGGAGGAAACTACGAGCAGTACTTC. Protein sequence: CASSQDRGGNYEQYF.

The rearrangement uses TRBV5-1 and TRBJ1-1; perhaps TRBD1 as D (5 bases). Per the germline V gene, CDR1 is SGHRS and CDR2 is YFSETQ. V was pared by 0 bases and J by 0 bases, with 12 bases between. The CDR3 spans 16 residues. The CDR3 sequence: CASSLAGGEMNTEAFF. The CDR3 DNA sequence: TGCGCCAGCAGCTTGGCGGGGGGGGAGATGAACACTGAAGCTTTCTTT. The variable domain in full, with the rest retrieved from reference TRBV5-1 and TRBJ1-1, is KAGVTQTPRYLIKTRGQQVTLSCSPISGHRSVSWYQQTPGQGLQFLFEYFSETQRNKGNFPGRFSGRQFSNSRSEMNVSTLELGDSALYLCASSLAGGEMNTEAFFGQGTRLTVV.

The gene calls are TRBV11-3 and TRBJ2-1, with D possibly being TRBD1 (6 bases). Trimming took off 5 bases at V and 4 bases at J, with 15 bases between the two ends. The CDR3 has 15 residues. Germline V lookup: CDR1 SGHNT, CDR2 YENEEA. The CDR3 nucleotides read TGTGCCAGCAGCCAGAAGGGGGTGGGTTACAATGAGCAGTTCTTC. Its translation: CASSQKGVGYNEQFF.

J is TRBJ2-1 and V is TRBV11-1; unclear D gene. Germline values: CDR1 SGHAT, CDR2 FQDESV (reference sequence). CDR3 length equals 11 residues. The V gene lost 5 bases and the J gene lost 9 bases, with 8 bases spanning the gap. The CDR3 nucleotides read TGTGCCAGCAGCCAACGAGGTGAGCAGTTCTTC. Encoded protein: CASSQRGEQFF.

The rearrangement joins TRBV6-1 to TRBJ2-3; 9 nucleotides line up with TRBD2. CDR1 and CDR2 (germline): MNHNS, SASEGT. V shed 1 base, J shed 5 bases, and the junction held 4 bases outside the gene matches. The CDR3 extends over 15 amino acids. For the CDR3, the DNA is TGTGCCAGCAGTGAAGGGGCGGGAGGGGAAGATACGCAGTATTTT. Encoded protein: CASSEGAGGEDTQYF.

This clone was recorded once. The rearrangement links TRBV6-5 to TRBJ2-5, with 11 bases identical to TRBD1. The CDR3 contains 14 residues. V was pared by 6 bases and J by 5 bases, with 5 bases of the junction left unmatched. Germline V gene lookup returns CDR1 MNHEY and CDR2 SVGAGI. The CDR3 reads CASSPGTGGETQYF. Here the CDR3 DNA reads TGTGCCAGCAGCCCTGGGACAGGGGGGGAGACCCAGTACTTC.

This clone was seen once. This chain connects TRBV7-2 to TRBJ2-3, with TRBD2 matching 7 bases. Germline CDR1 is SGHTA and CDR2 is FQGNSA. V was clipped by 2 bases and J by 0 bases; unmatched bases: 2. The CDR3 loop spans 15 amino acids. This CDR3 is CASSLLAASTDTQYF. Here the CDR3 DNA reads TGTGCCAGCAGCTTACTAGCGGCCAGCACAGATACGCAGTATTTT.

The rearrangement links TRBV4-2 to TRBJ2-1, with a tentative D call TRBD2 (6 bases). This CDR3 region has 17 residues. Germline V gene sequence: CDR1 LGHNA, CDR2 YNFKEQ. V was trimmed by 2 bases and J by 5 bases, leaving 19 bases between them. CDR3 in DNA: TGTGCCAGCAGCCAAAGCGTCGTCGGGAGTTTCCACAATGAGCAGTTCTTC. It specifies CASSQSVVGSFHNEQFF.

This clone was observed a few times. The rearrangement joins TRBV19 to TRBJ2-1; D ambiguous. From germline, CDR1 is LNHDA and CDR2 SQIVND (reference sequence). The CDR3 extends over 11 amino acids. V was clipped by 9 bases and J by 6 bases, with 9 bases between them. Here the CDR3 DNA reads TGTGCCAGCAATACAGTCAATGAGCAGTTCTTC. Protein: CASNTVNEQFF.

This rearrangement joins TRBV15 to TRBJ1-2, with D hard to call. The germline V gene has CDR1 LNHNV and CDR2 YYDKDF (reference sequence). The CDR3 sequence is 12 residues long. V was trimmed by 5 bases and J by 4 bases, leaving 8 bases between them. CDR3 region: CATSAGAYGYTF. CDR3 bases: TGTGCCACCAGCGCGGGAGCCTATGGCTACACCTTC.

Written as DNA, the CDR3 is TGCAGCGTTGGAGCAAACTATGGCTACACCTTC. This codes for CSVGANYGYTF. The rearrangement links TRBV29-1 to TRBJ1-2, with D unresolved. CDR1 and CDR2 from the germline V gene are SQVTM and ANQGSEA. The CDR3 has 11 amino acids. The ends were cut back, 4 bases at V and 2 bases at J, with 5 bases in the middle.

The chain's CDR3 is CASSFSYAIGGEKLFF. Here the CDR3 DNA reads TGTGCCAGCAGTTTTTCCTACGCCATAGGGGGTGAAAAACTGTTTTTT. This rearrangement joins TRBV28 to TRBJ1-4, with a weak D call TRBD1 (6 bases). The V and J ends lost 3 bases and 7 bases respectively, with 18 bases between them. Germline V CDR1 and CDR2: MDHEN, SYDVKM. The CDR3 totals 16 residues.

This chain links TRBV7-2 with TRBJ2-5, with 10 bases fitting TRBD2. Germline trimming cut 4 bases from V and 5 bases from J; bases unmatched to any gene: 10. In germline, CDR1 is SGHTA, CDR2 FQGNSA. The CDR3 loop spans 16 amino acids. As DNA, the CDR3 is TGTGCCAGCAGCTCTAGCGGGAGCGTTTGGCAGGAGACCCAGTACTTC. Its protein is CASSSSGSVWQETQYF.

CDR3 loop: CASSLDRRRDTEAFF. For the CDR3, the DNA is TGTGCCAGCAGCTTAGATCGGCGGAGGGACACTGAAGCTTTCTTT. The chain recombines TRBV7-3 with TRBJ1-1; D gene unclear. The CDR3 length is 15 residues. V was cut by 2 bases and J by 3 bases, with 13 bases left in between. Germline V gene data show CDR1 as SGHTA and CDR2 as FQGTGA.

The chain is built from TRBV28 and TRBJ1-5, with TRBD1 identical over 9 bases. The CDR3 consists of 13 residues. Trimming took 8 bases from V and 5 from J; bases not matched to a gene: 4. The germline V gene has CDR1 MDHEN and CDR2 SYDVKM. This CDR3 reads CASRRTGDQPQHF. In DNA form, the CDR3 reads TGTGCCAGCCGTCGGACAGGGGATCAGCCCCAGCATTTT.

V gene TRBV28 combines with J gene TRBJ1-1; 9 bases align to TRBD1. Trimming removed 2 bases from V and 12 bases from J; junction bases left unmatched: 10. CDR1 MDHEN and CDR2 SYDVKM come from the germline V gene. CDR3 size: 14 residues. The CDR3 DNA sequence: TGTGCCAGCAGTTTAGTAGACAGGGGGTTCGAGACTTTCTTT. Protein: CASSLVDRGFETFF.

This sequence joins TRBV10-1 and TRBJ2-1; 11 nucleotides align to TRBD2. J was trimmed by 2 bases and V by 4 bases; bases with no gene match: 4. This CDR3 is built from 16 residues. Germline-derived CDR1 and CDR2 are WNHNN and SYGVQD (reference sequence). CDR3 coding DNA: TGCGCCAGCAGTGCACTAGCGGGAGACGCCTACAATGAGCAGTTCTTC. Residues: CASSALAGDAYNEQFF.

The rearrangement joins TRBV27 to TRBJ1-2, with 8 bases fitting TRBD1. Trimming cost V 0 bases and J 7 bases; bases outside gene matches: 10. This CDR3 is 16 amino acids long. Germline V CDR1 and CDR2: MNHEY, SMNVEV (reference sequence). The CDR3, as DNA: TGTGCCAGCAGTTTATCGCAGGGGGCTCGGGGAAGTGGCTACACCTTC. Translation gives CASSLSQGARGSGYTF.

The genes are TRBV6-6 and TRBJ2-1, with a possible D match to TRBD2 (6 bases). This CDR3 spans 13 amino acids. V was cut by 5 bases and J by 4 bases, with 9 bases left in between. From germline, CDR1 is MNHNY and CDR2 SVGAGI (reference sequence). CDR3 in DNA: TGTGCCAGCAGTCTACTAGCATACAATGAGCAGTTCTTC. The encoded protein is CASSLLAYNEQFF.

The CDR3 loop is CASSIVGGLTGNTIYF. The CDR3 DNA is TGTGCCAGTAGTATAGTCGGAGGGCTCACTGGAAACACCATATATTTT. This rearrangement joins TRBV19 to TRBJ1-3; D unresolved. Germline CDR1 LNHDA, CDR2 SQIVND (reference sequence). CDR3 length: 16 residues. Trimming removed 1 base at V and 2 bases at J, with 12 bases between.